The clone carrying this T cell receptor (beta chain) turned up a few times. Its antigen remains unknown. Method: immunoSEQ multiplex PCR; TCRdb's copy keeps in-frame clones and lacks some. The sample lists just over 95,000 clones; approximately 85% were seen once. These data are taken from a study of OX40 agonist ivuxolimab in advanced cancers. In the study overall: Partial responses were seen in three patients, one with hepatocellular carcinoma and two with cutaneous melanoma.

Study results and limitations: Low clonal expansion, among the lowest seen, marked partial responders at 0.1-3.0 mg/kg.

The specimen was CD4+ or CD8+ T cells sorted from blood, collected in a trial of the OX40 agonist ivuxolimab. This TCR was sampled from an adult with an advanced solid tumor such as melanoma, head and neck, liver or kidney cancer.

The CDR3 protein is CASSPEGQGYGYTF. CDR3 DNA: TGTGCCAGCAGCCCTGAGGGACAGGGCTATGGCTACACCTTC. The chain uses TRBV2 and TRBJ1-2, with 9 bases that match TRBD1. J was trimmed by 4 bases and V by 6 bases; bases with no gene match: 6. This CDR3 has 14 residues. Germline loops: CDR1 SNHLY, CDR2 FYNNEI.